This T cell receptor (beta chain) comes out of a study of T cells after yellow fever vaccination. General study results and limits: The appearance of a small share of clonotypes in both CD4 and CD8 compartments was observed.

This clonotype was counted between two and nine times. Its antigen is not known. The TCR cDNA carried a universal primer site and UMIs from 5'RACE template switching. TCRdb itself ran the 5' RACE reads through MiXCR, one entry per CDR3 protein. In the table there are some 340,000 distinct CDR3 sequences, over 8.5% of which are singletons. The sample in question was CD4+ T cells sorted from PBMCs, obtained 45 days after the yellow fever booster vaccination. The TCR originated in a man younger than 35 who received the YFV17D yellow fever vaccine.

The CDR3 nucleotides are TGTGCCAGCTCCGCGGGCTTGGTGACCCAGTACTTC. Translating gives CASSAGLVTQYF. V gene TRBV7-3 combines with J gene TRBJ2-5; the D gene is possibly TRBD2 (5 bases). Germline V gene lookup returns CDR1 SGHTA and CDR2 FQGTGA. Trimming left V 8 bases short and J 7 bases short, with 14 bases between. The CDR3 runs to 12 residues.